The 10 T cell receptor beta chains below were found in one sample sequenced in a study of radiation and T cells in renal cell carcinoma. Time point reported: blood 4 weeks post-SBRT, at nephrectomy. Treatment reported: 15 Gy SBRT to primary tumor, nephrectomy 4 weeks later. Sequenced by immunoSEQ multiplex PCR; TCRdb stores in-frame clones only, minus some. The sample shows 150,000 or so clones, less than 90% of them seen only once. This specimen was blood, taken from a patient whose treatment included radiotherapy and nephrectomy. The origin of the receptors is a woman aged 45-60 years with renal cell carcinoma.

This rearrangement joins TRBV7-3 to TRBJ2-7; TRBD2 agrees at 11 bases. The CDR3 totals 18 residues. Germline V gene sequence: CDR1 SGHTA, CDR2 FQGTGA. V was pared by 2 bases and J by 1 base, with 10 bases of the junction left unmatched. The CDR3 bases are TGTGCCAGCAGCTTAGGTCCTAGCGGGGGGCCAGCGTCCTACGAGCAGTACTTC. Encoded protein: CASSLGPSGGPASYEQYF.

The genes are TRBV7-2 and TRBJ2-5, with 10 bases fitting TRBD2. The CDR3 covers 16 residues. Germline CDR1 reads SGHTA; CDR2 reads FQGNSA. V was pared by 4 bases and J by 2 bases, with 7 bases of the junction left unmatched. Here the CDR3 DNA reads TGTGCCAGCAGCTCCTTAGCGGGGGGACCTCAAGAGACCCAGTACTTC. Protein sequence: CASSSLAGGPQETQYF.

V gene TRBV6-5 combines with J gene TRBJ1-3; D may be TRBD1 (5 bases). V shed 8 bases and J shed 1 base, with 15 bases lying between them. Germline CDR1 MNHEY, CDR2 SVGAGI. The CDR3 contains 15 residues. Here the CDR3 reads CASGDGRTSGNTIYF. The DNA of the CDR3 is TGTGCCAGCGGGGACGGACGGACTTCTGGAAACACCATATATTTT.

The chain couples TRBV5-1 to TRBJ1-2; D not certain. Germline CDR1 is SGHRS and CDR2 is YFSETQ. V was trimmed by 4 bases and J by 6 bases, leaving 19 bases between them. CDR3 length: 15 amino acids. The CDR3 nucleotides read TGCGCCAGCAGCCCCCGCGGGGTCGCATCGCATGGCTACACCTTC. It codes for CASSPRGVASHGYTF.

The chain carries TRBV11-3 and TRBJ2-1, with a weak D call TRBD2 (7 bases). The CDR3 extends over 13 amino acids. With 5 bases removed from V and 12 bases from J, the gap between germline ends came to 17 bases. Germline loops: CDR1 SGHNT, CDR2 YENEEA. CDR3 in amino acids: CASSPWRRGRQFF. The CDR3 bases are TGTGCCAGCAGCCCATGGAGGCGGGGGCGGCAGTTCTTC.

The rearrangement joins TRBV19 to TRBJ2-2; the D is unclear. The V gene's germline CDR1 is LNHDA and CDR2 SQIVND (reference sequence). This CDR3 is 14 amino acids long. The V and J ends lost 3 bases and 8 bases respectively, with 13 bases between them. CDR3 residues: CASSIIGTVGELFF. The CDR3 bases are TGTGCCAGTAGTATTATTGGTACTGTAGGGGAGCTGTTTTTT.

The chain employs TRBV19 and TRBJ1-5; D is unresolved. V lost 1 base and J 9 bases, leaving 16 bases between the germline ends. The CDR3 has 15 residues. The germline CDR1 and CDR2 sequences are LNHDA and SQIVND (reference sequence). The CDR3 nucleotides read TGTGCCAGTAGTATAGGAGGCAGGATCTCAGGGCCCCAGCATTTT. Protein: CASSIGGRISGPQHF. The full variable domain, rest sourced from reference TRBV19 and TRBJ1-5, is DGGITQSPKYLFRKEGQNVTLSCEQNLNHDAMYWYRQDPGQGLRLIYYSQIVNDFQKGDIAEGYSVSREKKESFPLTVTSAQKNPTAFYLCASSIGGRISGPQHFGDGTRLSIL.

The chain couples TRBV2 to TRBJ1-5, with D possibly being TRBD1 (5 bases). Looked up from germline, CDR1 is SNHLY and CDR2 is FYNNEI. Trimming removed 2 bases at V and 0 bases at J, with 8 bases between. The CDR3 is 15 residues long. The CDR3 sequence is CASSERGYSNQPQHF. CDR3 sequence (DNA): TGTGCCAGCAGTGAAAGGGGCTATAGCAATCAGCCCCAGCATTTT.

As DNA, the CDR3 is TGTGCCTGGAGTGCACTACACGGCACAGATACGCAGTATTTT. Amino acids: CAWSALHGTDTQYF. The V call is TRBV30, the J call TRBJ2-3; D not certain. The CDR3 runs to 14 residues. Trimming took 1 base from V and 1 from J, leaving 9 bases between them. Germline assignment: CDR1 GTSNPN and CDR2 SVGIG (reference sequence). Full variable domain (rest looked up from reference TRBV30 and TRBJ2-3): SQTIHQWPATLVQPVGSPLSLECTVEGTSNPNLYWYRQAAGRGLQLLFYSVGIGQISSEVPQNLSASRPQDRQFILSSKKLLLSDSGFYLCAWSALHGTDTQYFGPGTRLTVL.

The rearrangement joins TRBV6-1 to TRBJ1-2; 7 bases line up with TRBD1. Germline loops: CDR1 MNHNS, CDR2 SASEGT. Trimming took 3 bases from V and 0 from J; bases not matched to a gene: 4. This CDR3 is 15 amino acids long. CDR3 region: CASSDWTGPNYGYTF. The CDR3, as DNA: TGTGCCAGCAGTGACTGGACAGGACCTAACTATGGCTACACCTTC.